This T cell receptor (beta chain) came from a study of blood T cells in healthy people across ages (dated by TCRdb to between 2014 and 2017). Regarding the complete study: In model experiments, template switching captured about one uniquely barcoded TCR beta cDNA molecule for every two T cells. Age-related changes in TCR beta repertoire diversity were measured in the study by deep sequencing normalized with unique cDNA molecular identifiers. The donors were split into four age groups: young (average approximately 16 years), middle-aged (over 35), aged (approximately 60) and long-lived (roughly 88). To avoid experimental bias, donors of different ages were distributed randomly across sequencing lanes. Using the same blood draw, the study looked at two additional independent replicas of 1 million unique cDNA reads for two donors, one aged 18 to 30 and the other aged 80 or older.

Library preparation used 5' RACE. For sequencing, an Illumina HiSeq 2500 was employed. A second PCR of about 6 to 11 cycles was run with a J-beta primer mix and a sample-barcoded 5' primer. Each TCR beta cDNA molecule received a unique molecular identifier from a template-switch 5' adaptor carrying 12 random nucleotides. At least 2.5 million CDR3-containing paired-end reads were obtained from each sample. First-strand cDNA synthesis was performed from all RNA using the Mint cDNA synthesis kit, with priming by a TRBC-specific oligonucleotide. Following uracil-DNA glycosylase treatment, a first 18-cycle PCR with universal primers M1SS and BC2_uni_R was performed on all cDNA. In the authors' own workflow: Normalization of each sample was performed by random selection of 1 million high-quality reads, each carrying a distinct molecular identifier. Instead of being binned into consensus sequences, reads with shared molecular identifiers were discarded. MiTCR, run with a Q25 quality threshold and the strictest error-elimination algorithm, handled CDR3 identification, clonotype clustering and error correction. A nonparametric unseen species model using Euler transformation provided a lower-bound estimate of total TCR beta diversity. Using fastp at Q25 and MiXCR, TCRdb reprocessed the public reads and kept productive beta chains. Each record represents a unique CDR3 protein, reported with the most common genes and DNA among its rows. The V and J calls and clone size are TCRdb's, not the authors'. The sample records fewer than 2,000,000 distinct CDR3 sequences, about 35% of which are singletons. The top ten clones comprise around 11% of the sample.

What the work shows at the level of the full study, not this receptor alone: Because donor CMV infection status was unknown, age-related changes in expanded clonotypes were potentially confounded. Compared with the aged group, the long-lived group had more naive CD4+ T cells, fewer expanded clones and increased TCR diversity, a pattern suggesting age selection. As age increased, observed TCR beta diversity per million T cells dropped in a roughly linear way, and a significant reduction was already evident by age roughly 40. Estimates of total diversity based on one million sequenced T cells were regarded as lower bounds and as underestimates. Bulk unsorted PBMC profiling prevented conclusive comparison of naive and antigen-experienced compartments. There was a strong correlation between observed TCR beta diversity and the percentage of naive T cells measured by flow cytometry.

The donors were some 36 Caucasian individuals from Russia, aged roughly 6 to 90 years, who were systemically healthy. Each donor gave roughly 11 milliliters of peripheral blood, drawn into EDTA-treated Vacutainer tubes. Ficoll-Paque density-gradient centrifugation was used to isolate PBMCs, with at least 7 million per sample. Trizol reagent was used to extract total RNA from PBMCs, with at least 5.5 micrograms per sample. The percentages of naive CD45RAhigh/CD27high T cells were determined by flow cytometry on a PBMC aliquot from every donor. This clonotype was recorded a few times. Its cognate antigen has yet to be identified. Base qualities are not provided; no much larger clone lies one nucleotide away. Compared with germline, V lacks 10 bases and J lacks 1 base; bases without a gene match: 7. The germline V gene encodes CDR1 MNHEY and CDR2 SMNVEV (reference sequence). Including the terminal cysteine and phenylalanine, the CDR3 comprises 14 residues. The read is trimmed to its CDR3 DNA, 42 bases read in frame from base 1.

Input material: blood. This clonotype was sampled from a woman in her twenties or thirties in good health. This sequence uses TRBV27 and TRBJ2-7, and TRBD2 aligns with 10 junction nucleotides. The DNA sequence is TGTGCCACTAGAAGCGGGAGGGGTTCCTACGAGCAGTACTTC. Translated, it gives CATRSGRGSYEQYF.